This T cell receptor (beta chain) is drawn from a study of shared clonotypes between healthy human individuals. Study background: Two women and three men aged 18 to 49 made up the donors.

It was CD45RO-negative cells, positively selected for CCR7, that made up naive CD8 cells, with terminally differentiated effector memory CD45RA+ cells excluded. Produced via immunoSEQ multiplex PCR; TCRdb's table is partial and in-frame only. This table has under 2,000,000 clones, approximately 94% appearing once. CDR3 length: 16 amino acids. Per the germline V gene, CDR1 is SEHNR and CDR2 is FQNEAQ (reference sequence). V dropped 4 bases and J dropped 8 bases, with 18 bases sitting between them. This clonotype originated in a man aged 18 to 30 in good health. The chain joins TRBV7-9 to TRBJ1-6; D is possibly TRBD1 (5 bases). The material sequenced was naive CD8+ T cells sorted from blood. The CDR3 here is CASSSHERGRDSPLHF. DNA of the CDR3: TGTGCCAGCAGCTCACACGAAAGGGGTCGGGATTCACCCCTCCACTTT.